This T cell receptor (beta chain) was obtained from a study of early T cells in non-severe SARS-CoV-2 infection. This clonotype occurred many times. The library protocol tagged individual cDNA molecules with unique molecular identifiers. TCRdb reprocessed the 5' RACE reads via MiXCR and lists one record per CDR3 protein. The sample gives around 63,000 distinct CDR3 sequences, about 9.1% of which show up once; about 14% is in the top ten. J lost 10 bases, V lost 5 bases, and 17 bases had no gene match. Per the germline V gene, CDR1 is SGHVS and CDR2 is FQNEAQ. This CDR3 is 17 amino acids long. The chain has TRBV7-8 and TRBJ2-1, with 10 nucleotides matching TRBD1. The sample was whole blood, taken at baseline. The source is an adult who was a healthcare worker with PCR-confirmed SARS-CoV-2 infection or an uninfected control (not recorded which). In nucleotides, the CDR3 is TGTGCCAGCAGCCCAACTCCGGTCCGGACAGGGGGTCAGGAGCAGTTCTTC. It is translated as CASSPTPVRTGGQEQFF.